This T cell receptor beta chain was identified during a study of CD8+ T cells in alopecia areata. This clone was picked up a small number of times. Described treatment: oral pan-JAK inhibitor, 5-10 mg twice daily. After removal of 3 bases from V and 4 bases from J, the junction contained 5 bases not matched to a gene. This CDR3 is 14 amino acids long. Germline V gene sequence: CDR1 LNHDA, CDR2 SQIVND (reference sequence). RNA, once extracted, was reverse transcribed into cDNA for use as the sequencing template. The assay was immunoSEQ multiplex PCR, and TCRdb's table has in-frame clones only and misses some. The table records 90,000 to 150,000 clones, approximately 53% of them present only once.

The starting material was CD4+ T cells sorted from blood, obtained at week 4, from a patient treated with tofacitinib. The clonotype was recovered from a human donor with alopecia areata. The chain couples TRBV19 to TRBJ1-1; the match to TRBD1 covers 7 bases. The CDR3 DNA is TGTGCCAGTAGTATTAAACAGGGGAGCACTGAAGCTTTCTTT. Its protein is CASSIKQGSTEAFF.